This T cell receptor beta chain was profiled in a study of regulatory T cells in long-lasting Graves disease. Findings and limits, study-wide: Patients with persistent disease shared 2,741 public clonotypes, outpacing the roughly 970 shared by new patients. Persistent disease preferred TRBV28, TRBJ1-2 and TRBJ2-5; new disease, TRBV20-1 and TRBJ2-1. No thyroid tissue was studied; the work used peripheral blood only.

Germline lookup yields CDR1 SGHTA and CDR2 FQGTGA. Trimming took 0 bases from V and 5 from J, leaving 13 bases between them. The CDR3 has 15 amino acids. In this sample, this clonotype turned up many times. Its target is unknown. Time point described: persistent/refractory GD, antithyroid drugs over 5 years with positive TRAb. PBMC RNA was the source of the TCR library. Building the TCR beta libraries relied on iRepertoire HTBI primers, and CDR3 regions underwent Arm-PCR. TCRdb re-called the multiplex PCR reads with MiXCR, one entry per CDR3 protein. The data contain 350,000 to 450,000 distinct CDR3 sequences, 21% of them singletons.

The sample consisted of peripheral blood mononuclear cells (PBMCs), taken when the disease was refractory, from a patient treated with antithyroid drugs. V usage is TRBV7-3 and J usage is TRBJ2-5; D unresolved. The sequence was obtained from a female donor with Graves disease. The CDR3 loop is CASSLTGLGLETQYF. The CDR3 DNA is TGTGCCAGCAGCTTAACGGGCCTAGGGTTGGAGACCCAGTACTTC. Filled out from reference TRBV7-3 and TRBJ2-5, the complete variable domain reads GAGVSQTPSNKVTEKGKYVELRCDPISGHTALYWYRQSLGQGPEFLIYFQGTGAADDSGLPNDRFFAVRPEGSVSTLKIQRTERGDSAVYLCASSLTGLGLETQYFGPGTRLLVL.